The rows below give T cell receptor beta chains drawn from one sample of a study of a mutant IDH1 vaccine in newly diagnosed glioma. Their recognized antigens are unknown. The protocol was immunoSEQ multiplex PCR, while the TCRdb copy is restricted to in-frame clones and leaves out a portion. Of tens of thousands of clones detected, around 85% appear once; the ten largest clones hold 0.77%. This sample comprised PBMCs, obtained from a glioma patient whose treatment included an IDH1 peptide vaccine. All receptors derive from a woman aged 50 to 60 with glioma. Each CDR3 is given with its conserved first and last residue. D genes are given only for firm matches. Not every row has a clone size; where given, it reads once, few, many or a size class.

d_call,j_call,v_call,clone_size,cdr3_aa,cdr3_nt
-,TRBJ2-3,TRBV7-9,once,CASSLGRKTHSSDTQYF,TGTGCCAGCAGCCTAGGTAGGAAGACTCACTCTTCAGATACGCAGTATTTT
TRBD2,TRBJ2-2,TRBV30,-,CAWSVIAGANTGELFF,TGTGCCTGGAGTGTTATAGCGGGCGCGAACACCGGGGAGCTGTTTTTT
-,TRBJ2-3,TRBV4-1,-,CASSQDHLLDTQYF,TGCGCCAGCAGCCAAGATCATCTCCTTGATACGCAGTATTTT
TRBD1,TRBJ2-7,TRBV28,-,CASSSTGTDYEQYF,TGTGCCAGCAGTTCTACCGGGACAGACTACGAGCAGTACTTC
-,TRBJ2-7,TRBV10-3,-,CAISPLGSYEQYF,TGTGCCATCAGCCCTTTAGGATCCTACGAGCAGTACTTC
-,TRBJ2-5,TRBV11-2,-,CASSSRDRRQETQYF,TGTGCCAGCAGCAGCAGGGATAGGAGGCAAGAGACCCAGTACTTC
-,TRBJ2-6,TRBV7-3,few,CASTERHSSGANVLTF,TGTGCCAGCACCGAAAGGCACAGCTCTGGGGCCAACGTCCTGACTTTC
TRBD2,TRBJ2-1,TRBV7-9,-,CASSLLAGGPMHEQFF,TGTGCCAGCAGCTTACTAGCGGGAGGGCCGATGCATGAGCAGTTCTTC
TRBD1,TRBJ1-1,TRBV5-1,-,CASSYTTGGEAFF,TGCGCCAGCAGCTATACTACAGGGGGGGAAGCTTTCTTT
-,TRBJ2-5,TRBV7-9,few,CASRKTRQETQYF,TGTGCCAGCAGGAAGACTAGACAAGAGACCCAGTACTTC
TRBD1,TRBJ2-1,TRBV11-2,-,CASSPGTVPFF,TGTGCCAGCAGCCCCGGGACAGTGCCGTTCTTC
TRBD1,TRBJ1-3,TRBV7-9,-,CASSTRQGRGNTIYF,TGTGCCAGCAGCACCCGACAGGGTAGGGGGAACACCATATATTTT
TRBD1,TRBJ1-3,TRBV9,-,CASSYRTGSSGNTIYF,TGTGCCAGCAGTTACCGGACAGGGAGCTCTGGAAACACCATATATTTT
-,TRBJ2-5,TRBV9,-,CASSIGQQETQYF,TGTGCCAGCAGCATAGGACAGCAAGAGACCCAGTACTTC
-,TRBJ2-7,TRBV6-5,-,CASSRLGSAYEQYF,TGTGCCAGCAGCCGTCTGGGGAGCGCATACGAGCAGTACTTC
-,TRBJ2-5,TRBV4-1,once,CASSQAAPEGETQYF,TGCGCCAGCAGCCAAGCTGCACCCGAGGGAGAGACCCAGTACTTC
-,TRBJ2-7,TRBV5-5,-,CASSFGRTYEQYF,TGTGCCAGCAGCTTTGGACGGACCTACGAGCAGTACTTC
-,TRBJ2-5,TRBV7-2,-,CASRRDGSGQETQYF,TGTGCCAGCAGACGAGATGGCTCGGGGCAAGAGACCCAGTACTTC
-,TRBJ2-2,TRBV7-9,-,CASREGAVNTGELFF,TGTGCCAGCAGGGAGGGGGCGGTGAACACCGGGGAGCTGTTTTTT
TRBD1,TRBJ2-7,TRBV28,-,CASSLPTRDSLIVRYEQYF,TGTGCCAGCAGTCTCCCGACCCGGGACAGCCTAATCGTTCGGTACGAGCAGTACTTC
TRBD2,TRBJ2-1,TRBV6-1,-,CASSALSGRAYNEQFF,TGTGCCAGCAGTGCGCTCAGCGGGAGGGCCTACAATGAGCAGTTCTTC
TRBD1,TRBJ1-2,TRBV10-3,-,CAISRDRGPGYGYTF,TGTGCCATCAGCAGGGACAGGGGGCCGGGCTATGGCTACACCTTC
TRBD2,TRBJ2-2,TRBV29-1,-,CSVPRTSGTGELFF,TGCAGCGTTCCCCGGACTAGCGGGACCGGGGAGCTGTTTTTT
TRBD1,TRBJ2-3,TRBV10-3,-,CAIRGTGATDTQYF,TGTGCCATCAGGGGGACAGGGGCCACGGATACGCAGTATTTT
TRBD1,TRBJ1-1,TRBV27,-,CASSLGTVNTEAFF,TGTGCCAGCAGTTTAGGGACAGTGAACACTGAAGCTTTCTTT
TRBD1,TRBJ2-7,TRBV2,-,CASSDRQGTYEQYF,TGTGCCAGCAGTGACAGACAGGGGACGTACGAGCAGTACTTC
TRBD2,TRBJ2-7,TRBV11-2,-,CASSLKTSGRGFSYEQYF,TGTGCCAGCAGCTTAAAGACTAGCGGGAGGGGGTTTTCCTACGAGCAGTACTTC
TRBD2,TRBJ2-1,TRBV5-4,-,CASSSGLAGTYNEQFF,TGTGCCAGCAGCTCGGGACTAGCGGGAACCTACAATGAGCAGTTCTTC
TRBD2,TRBJ2-6,TRBV29-1,-,CSVELAGVSGANVLTF,TGCAGCGTTGAACTAGCGGGCGTATCTGGGGCCAACGTCCTGACTTTC
-,TRBJ2-4,TRBV19,-,CASSIEGGNIQYF,TGTGCCAGTAGTATAGAGGGCGGAAACATTCAGTACTTC
TRBD2,TRBJ2-3,TRBV5-6,-,CASSSRLAGGTDTQYF,TGTGCCAGCAGCTCCCGACTAGCGGGGGGCACAGATACGCAGTATTTT
TRBD1,TRBJ2-3,TRBV5-6,-,CASSVSGGSTDTQYF,TGTGCCAGCAGCGTGTCAGGGGGTAGCACAGATACGCAGTATTTT
-,TRBJ2-2,TRBV7-3,-,CASSSLNTGELFF,TGTGCCAGCAGCTCACTCAACACCGGGGAGCTGTTTTTT
TRBD2,TRBJ2-1,TRBV4-1,-,CASSQDLAGALDEQFF,TGCGCCAGCAGCCAAGATCTAGCGGGAGCGCTTGATGAGCAGTTCTTC
-,TRBJ1-5,TRBV28,-,CASSLLRPGATQPQHF,TGTGCCAGCAGTTTGCTCCGGCCGGGAGCCACTCAGCCCCAGCATTTT
TRBD2,TRBJ2-1,TRBV19,-,CASQLAGFPYNEQFF,TGTGCCAGTCAACTAGCGGGATTTCCCTACAATGAGCAGTTCTTC
-,TRBJ2-7,TRBV19,once,CASSNSYEQYF,TGTGCCAGTAGTAACTCCTACGAGCAGTACTTC
-,TRBJ2-4,TRBV4-2,-,CASSQVASGENIQYF,TGTGCCAGCAGCCAAGTGGCTAGTGGGGAAAACATTCAGTACTTC
-,TRBJ2-1,TRBV7-9,-,CASSLLRDSYNEQFF,TGTGCCAGCAGCTTACTCCGCGACTCCTACAATGAGCAGTTCTTC
TRBD1,TRBJ2-7,TRBV4-1,once,CASSLRPDRGSYEQYF,TGCGCCAGCAGCCTCCGACCGGACAGGGGCTCCTACGAGCAGTACTTC
-,TRBJ1-3,TRBV5-1,-,CASSFMESGNTIYF,TGCGCCAGCAGCTTCATGGAATCTGGAAACACCATATATTTT
-,TRBJ2-7,TRBV6-6,-,CASSYSSGISYEQYF,TGTGCCAGCAGTTACTCTTCAGGGATCTCCTACGAGCAGTACTTC
-,TRBJ1-1,TRBV29-1,-,CSVEGYRVDTEAFF,TGCAGCGTTGAAGGGTACAGGGTCGACACTGAAGCTTTCTTT
-,TRBJ1-2,TRBV29-1,few,CSVELRFYGYTF,TGCAGCGTTGAACTACGGTTCTATGGCTACACCTTC
TRBD1,TRBJ1-5,TRBV30,-,CAWSVKQGAYSNQPQHF,TGTGCCTGGAGCGTTAAACAGGGGGCTTATAGCAATCAGCCCCAGCATTTT
TRBD2,TRBJ2-5,TRBV28,-,CASNWLAGGPWETQYF,TGTGCCAGCAATTGGCTAGCGGGGGGCCCTTGGGAGACCCAGTACTTC
-,TRBJ2-1,TRBV28,-,CASSLGGVSYNEQFF,TGTGCCAGCAGTTTGGGGGGTGTGTCCTACAATGAGCAGTTCTTC
-,TRBJ2-7,TRBV9,-,CASSVEGGPSYEQYF,TGTGCCAGCAGCGTAGAGGGCGGTCCTTCCTACGAGCAGTACTTC
-,TRBJ2-7,TRBV4-1,-,CASSQGGGSGTVQYF,TGCGCCAGCAGCCAAGGTGGGGGTTCGGGAACAGTGCAGTACTTC
-,TRBJ2-1,TRBV10-3,-,CAISEIPNNEQFF,TGTGCCATCAGTGAGATCCCCAACAATGAGCAGTTCTTC
-,TRBJ2-2,TRBV7-6,-,CASSLEIPRELFF,TGTGCCAGCAGCCTAGAAATCCCCAGGGAGCTGTTTTTT
-,TRBJ2-1,TRBV27,-,CASSRSGGEQFF,TGTGCCAGCAGTAGGAGTGGGGGTGAGCAGTTCTTC
-,TRBJ2-1,TRBV30,-,CAWSVLGYNEQFF,TGTGCCTGGAGTGTCCTTGGCTACAATGAGCAGTTCTTC
-,TRBJ1-5,TRBV21-1,-,CASERTSTGENQPQHF,TGTGCCAGCGAACGTACCTCGACAGGGGAAAATCAGCCCCAGCATTTT
TRBD1,TRBJ2-1,TRBV29-1,-,CSTRRTGAEGEQFF,TGCAGCACCCGGCGGACAGGGGCCGAGGGTGAGCAGTTCTTC
TRBD2,TRBJ2-1,TRBV2,-,CASSEGRTSGYNEQFF,TGTGCCAGCAGTGAAGGAAGGACTAGCGGGTACAATGAGCAGTTCTTC
-,TRBJ2-1,TRBV5-1,-,CASSGVGRGEQFF,TGCGCCAGCAGCGGGGTGGGTCGGGGTGAGCAGTTCTTC
-,TRBJ1-2,TRBV30,-,CAWSVGLGENYGYTF,TGTGCCTGGAGTGTAGGACTCGGTGAAAACTATGGCTACACCTTC
-,TRBJ1-4,TRBV29-1,-,CSVWGTNEKLFF,TGCAGCGTTTGGGGGACTAATGAAAAACTGTTTTTT
TRBD2,TRBJ2-2,TRBV9,-,CASSLSAAGGVGELFF,TGTGCCAGCAGCCTCTCCGCGGCGGGAGGCGTCGGGGAGCTGTTTTTT